Shown below are 22 T cell receptor beta chains from a single sample sequenced in a study of human T cells and chemical hapten exposure. Stated time point: pre-sensitization, week 0. Treatment of the sample: therapeutic diphenylcyclopropenone sensitization with weekly scalp DPC. TCRdb independently ran MiXCR on the RACE reads; one entry per CDR3 protein. Among 200,000 to 300,000 distinct CDR3 sequences listed, about 8.6% were seen once. Source: whole blood, taken in connection with sensitization to the hapten diphenylcyclopropenone (DPC). The source is a woman aged 35 to 49 with alopecia areata. Some clones in this sample may be carry-over from other donors' samples.

This clonotype was counted between two and nine times. This chain links TRBV12-3 or TRBV12-4 with TRBJ1-2; D might be TRBD1 (5 bases). There are 11 residues in the CDR3. Trimming removed 3 bases from V and 9 bases from J, with 8 bases in between. CDR3 DNA: TGTGCCAGCAGTTTGGGGGTACGCTACACCTTC. This encodes CASSLGVRYTF.

This clonotype came up a few times. The V gene is TRBV20-1, the J gene TRBJ2-1, with 9 positions matching TRBD2. The CDR3 covers 14 residues. Germline-derived CDR1 and CDR2 are DFQATT and SNEGSKA (reference sequence). After removal of 4 bases from V and 5 bases from J, the junction contained 6 bases not matched to a gene. CDR3 in DNA: TGCAGTGCTAACGGACTAGCGACTGACAATGAGCAGTTCTTC. Its translation is CSANGLATDNEQFF.

This clonotype was observed many times. The chain is built from TRBV4-3 and TRBJ2-7; 8 bases agree with TRBD1. With V trimmed by 1 base and J by 3 bases, 11 bases remained unmatched. Germline-derived CDR1 and CDR2 are LGHNA and YSLEER. This CDR3 region has 17 residues. CDR3 nucleotide sequence: TGCGCCAGCAGCCAAGCCCCGGGACAGGCCCCTGGCTACGAGCAGTACTTC. This gives the protein CASSQAPGQAPGYEQYF.

This clonotype was detected only a few times. This sequence joins TRBV27 and TRBJ2-7; 9 bases agree with TRBD1. This CDR3 spans 16 amino acids. CDR1 is MNHEY, CDR2 SMNVEV, per germline (reference sequence). The trim removed 5 bases at V and 4 bases at J, leaving 12 bases unmatched. The CDR3 nucleotides are TGTGCCAGCAGTACCTCCGGACAGGGGAAATTGTACGAGCAGTACTTC. Translated, it gives CASSTSGQGKLYEQYF.

The gene calls are TRBV5-1 and TRBJ2-7; D may match TRBD1 or TRBD2 (5 bases each). The CDR3 runs 15 residues. Trimming stripped 5 bases from V and 1 base from J, with 16 bases between. Germline values: CDR1 SGHRS, CDR2 YFSETQ. The chain's CDR3 is CASSHSGTISYEQYF. For the CDR3, the DNA is TGCGCCAGCAGTCACTCCGGGACCATTTCCTACGAGCAGTACTTC.

J is TRBJ2-7 and V is TRBV12-3 or TRBV12-4; 10 nucleotides agree with TRBD2. V was pared by 3 bases and J by 7 bases, with 12 bases of the junction left unmatched. This CDR3 region has 16 residues. The DNA for the CDR3 is TGTGCCAGCAGTTTTGCTAGCGGGAGAACAGCGGGGGAGCAGTACTTC. It encodes CASSFASGRTAGEQYF.

This clonotype occurred many times. The CDR3 reads CASSLGTFYEQYF. CDR3 DNA: TGTGCCAGCAGTTTGGGCACTTTCTACGAGCAGTACTTC. The chain combines TRBV28 with TRBJ2-7; D is ambiguous. Trimming took off 3 bases at V and 3 bases at J, with 9 bases between the two ends. CDR1 is MDHEN and CDR2 is SYDVKM in the germline V gene. The CDR3 sequence is 13 residues long. Variable domain in full (rest from reference TRBV28 and TRBJ2-7): DVKVTQSSRYLVKRTGEKVFLECVQDMDHENMFWYRQDPGLGLRLIYFSYDVKMKEKGDIPEGYSVSREKKERFSLILESASTNQTSMYLCASSLGTFYEQYFGPGTRLTVT.

This clonotype was picked up many times. This chain links TRBV7-2 with TRBJ2-1; D remains unclear. V lost 1 base and J 0 bases, leaving 7 bases between the germline ends. Per germline, CDR1 SGHTA and CDR2 FQGNSA. The CDR3 has 15 amino acids. CDR3 loop: CASSLVGSSYNEQFF. Written as DNA, the CDR3 is TGTGCCAGCAGCTTAGTGGGCAGCTCCTACAATGAGCAGTTCTTC.

V is TRBV16 and J is TRBJ1-5; unclear D gene. V was shortened by 5 bases and J by 3 bases, with 8 bases between the two germline ends. This CDR3 is built from 13 residues. The germline CDR1 and CDR2 sequences are KGHSY and FQNENV. The CDR3 nucleotides are TGTGCCAGCAGCGGGGAACACAATCAGCCCCAGCATTTT. Its translation: CASSGEHNQPQHF.

This clonotype occurred a few times. The V gene is TRBV20-1, the J gene TRBJ2-1; 11 nucleotides align to TRBD2. With V trimmed by 5 bases and J by 5 bases, 11 bases remained unmatched. Germline values: CDR1 DFQATT, CDR2 SNEGSKA (reference sequence). The CDR3 has 16 residues. The DNA for the CDR3 is TGCAGTGCTTCCACCGCCGGGACTAGCGGTGACAATGAGCAGTTCTTC. Amino acids: CSASTAGTSGDNEQFF.

There are a few counts of this clonotype. The chain couples TRBV24-1 to TRBJ2-3; TRBD2 matches 13 bases. This CDR3 spans 17 amino acids. Germline V gives CDR1 KGHDR, CDR2 SFDVKD. V dropped 2 bases and J dropped 2; count of bases not matched to a gene: 3. CDR3 in amino acids: CATSDWTSGSPTDTQYF. The CDR3 bases are TGTGCCACCAGTGATTGGACTAGCGGGAGCCCCACAGATACGCAGTATTTT.

The chain recombines TRBV12-3 or TRBV12-4 with TRBJ2-5; D perhaps matches TRBD1 (6 bases). This CDR3 has 14 residues. Trimming removed 3 bases at V and 6 bases at J, with 14 bases between. The CDR3 DNA reads TGTGCCAGCAGTTTGGGTAGGGGGTTAAAGACCCAGTACTTC. It yields the protein CASSLGRGLKTQYF.

In this sample, this clonotype turned up a few times. The V gene is TRBV28, the J gene TRBJ2-7; D is undetermined. The CDR3 contains 14 residues. The germline V gene encodes CDR1 MDHEN and CDR2 SYDVKM. V was shortened by 6 bases and J by 2 bases, with 14 bases between the two germline ends. The CDR3 protein is CASSPFGSTYEQYF. The CDR3 nucleotides are TGTGCCAGCAGCCCATTCGGGTCGACCTACGAGCAGTACTTC. The full variable domain, with the rest looked up from reference TRBV28 and TRBJ2-7, is DVKVTQSSRYLVKRTGEKVFLECVQDMDHENMFWYRQDPGLGLRLIYFSYDVKMKEKGDIPEGYSVSREKKERFSLILESASTNQTSMYLCASSPFGSTYEQYFGPGTRLTVT.

This rearrangement joins TRBV9 to TRBJ1-2; D not certain. Germline-derived CDR1 and CDR2 are SGDLS and YYNGEE. Trimming cost V 0 bases and J 5 bases, with 8 bases left between them. The CDR3 consists of 13 residues. The CDR3 region has the DNA TGTGCCAGCAGCGTAGACGCCCAATATGGCTACACCTTC. Translated, it gives CASSVDAQYGYTF.

The chain links TRBV18 to TRBJ2-1; 9 positions agree with TRBD1. J was trimmed by 6 bases and V by 7 bases; bases with no gene match: 4. The CDR3 length is 13 residues. Germline CDR1 KGHSH, CDR2 LQKENI. CDR3 sequence: CASLGQGSNEQFF. In DNA form, the CDR3 reads TGTGCCAGCTTGGGACAGGGATCCAATGAGCAGTTCTTC.

The rearrangement uses TRBV12-3 or TRBV12-4 and TRBJ1-5; 9 bases line up with TRBD1. The CDR3 extends over 13 amino acids. Unmatched junction bases numbered 4, after V lost 3 bases and J lost 10 bases. CDR3 coding DNA: TGTGCCAGCAGTTTGGAGGACAGGGGTCCCCAGCATTTT. Encoded protein: CASSLEDRGPQHF.

This chain connects TRBV27 to TRBJ2-7, with D tentatively TRBD1 or TRBD2 (5 bases each). The CDR3 is made up of 15 amino acids. Trimming cost V 2 bases and J 6 bases, with 17 bases left between them. CDR1 and CDR2 (germline): MNHEY, SMNVEV (reference sequence). CDR3 region: CASSLRPPVGVEQYF. CDR3 bases: TGTGCCAGCAGTTTACGTCCCCCAGTGGGGGTCGAGCAGTACTTC.

This clonotype was recorded at least ten times. This chain joins TRBV29-1 and TRBJ2-2; possibly TRBD2 for D (5 bases). The CDR3 has 11 amino acids. Germline CDR1 and CDR2: SQVTM and ANQGSEA. Trimming took off 5 bases at V and 6 bases at J, with 7 bases between the two ends. CDR3 nucleotides: TGCAGCGTTACACTAGCCGGGGAGCTGTTTTTT. It encodes CSVTLAGELFF.

V is TRBV20-1 and J is TRBJ1-4; D gene unclear. CDR1 is DFQATT and CDR2 is SNEGSKA in the germline V gene (reference sequence). The CDR3 consists of 12 residues. V lost 7 bases and J lost 7, with 13 bases in between. The CDR3 here is CSGTSLGEKLFF. CDR3 DNA: TGCAGTGGGACCTCCCTGGGTGAAAAACTGTTTTTT.

This clonotype was counted a few times. The CDR3 region is CASSDRDRGSPLHF. For the CDR3, the DNA is TGTGCCAGCAGTGACCGGGACAGGGGTTCACCCCTCCACTTT. The V gene is TRBV2, the J gene TRBJ1-6; 10 bases map to TRBD1. CDR3 length: 14 amino acids. After removal of 3 bases from V and 9 bases from J, the junction contained 2 bases not matched to a gene. Looked up from germline, CDR1 is SNHLY and CDR2 is FYNNEI. Full variable domain (rest looked up from reference TRBV2 and TRBJ1-6): EPEVTQTPSHQVTQMGQEVILRCVPISNHLYFYWYRQILGQKVEFLVSFYNNEISEKSEIFDDQFSVERPDGSNFTLKIRSTKLEDSAMYFCASSDRDRGSPLHFGNGTRLTVT.

The rearrangement joins TRBV7-2 to TRBJ2-7, with D possibly matching TRBD1 (5 bases). This CDR3 contains 15 residues. Germline assignment: CDR1 SGHTA and CDR2 FQGNSA. Trimming took 5 bases from V and 3 from J, leaving 17 bases between them. In DNA, the CDR3 is TGTGCCAGCAGCGTTGGGGTCCAAGGGGTCTACGAGCAGTACTTC. Protein sequence: CASSVGVQGVYEQYF.

This clonotype was counted ten times or more. The chain employs TRBV11-3 and TRBJ2-3; TRBD2 agrees at 8 bases. V was clipped by 5 bases and J by 2 bases; unmatched bases: 12. The CDR3 has 17 amino acids. CDR1 and CDR2 (germline): SGHNT, YENEEA. CDR3: CASSRRPSTSATDTQYF. The CDR3, as DNA: TGTGCCAGCAGCCGACGACCCTCGACTAGCGCCACAGATACGCAGTATTTT.